This record looks at one TCR beta chain sequence and its context. The record originates from a study of blood T cell repertoires in COVID-19. Study as a whole: Material from acute and convalescent COVID-19 was sourced from the United States, Italy and Spain. In each case, the material was cDNA or gDNA derived from T cells, B-cell-depleted T cells, or PBMCs.

Study members were between roughly 18 and 89 years old and lived in over 20 US regions. Cohorts were determined from participant-reported clinical history. This table comes from immunoSEQ multiplex PCR, and its TCRdb copy is limited to in-frame clones, with some not included. The table has about 430,000 clones, 70% to 90% seen once. V lost 1 base and J 2 bases, leaving 5 bases between the germline ends. Germline CDR1 and CDR2: MDHEN and SYDVKM. This CDR3 is built from 13 residues. Specimen: PBMCs or T cells enriched from blood (not recorded which). The genes are TRBV28 and TRBJ1-2; D not resolved. The TCR was taken from a woman aged 18-29 years who had been exposed to COVID-19. CDR3 amino acids: CASSLFRNYGYTF. As DNA, the CDR3 is TGTGCCAGCAGTTTATTCAGGAACTATGGCTACACCTTC.